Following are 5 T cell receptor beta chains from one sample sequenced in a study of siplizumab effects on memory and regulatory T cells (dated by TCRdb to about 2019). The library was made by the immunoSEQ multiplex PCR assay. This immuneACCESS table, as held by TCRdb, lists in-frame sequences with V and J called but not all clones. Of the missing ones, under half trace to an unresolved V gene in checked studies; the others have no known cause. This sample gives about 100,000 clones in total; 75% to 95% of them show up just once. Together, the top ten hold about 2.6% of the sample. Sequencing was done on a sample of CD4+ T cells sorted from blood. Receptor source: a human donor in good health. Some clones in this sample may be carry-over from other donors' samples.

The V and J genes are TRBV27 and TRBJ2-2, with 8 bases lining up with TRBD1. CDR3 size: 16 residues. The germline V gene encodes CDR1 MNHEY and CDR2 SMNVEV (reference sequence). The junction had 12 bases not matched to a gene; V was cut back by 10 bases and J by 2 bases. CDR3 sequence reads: CANGIGDRLNTGELFF. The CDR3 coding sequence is TGTGCCAACGGGATCGGGGACAGGCTAAACACCGGGGAGCTGTTTTTT.

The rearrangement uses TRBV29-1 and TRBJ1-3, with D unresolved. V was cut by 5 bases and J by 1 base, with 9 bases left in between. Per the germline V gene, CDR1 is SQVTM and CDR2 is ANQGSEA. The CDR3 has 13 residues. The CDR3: CSVSLGSGNTIYF. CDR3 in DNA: TGCAGCGTTTCCTTAGGATCTGGAAACACCATATATTTT.

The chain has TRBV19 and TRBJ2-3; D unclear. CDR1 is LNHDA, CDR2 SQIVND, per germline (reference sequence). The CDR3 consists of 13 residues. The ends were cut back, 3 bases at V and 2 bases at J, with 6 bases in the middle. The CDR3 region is CASSMSDTDTQYF. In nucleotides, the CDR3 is TGTGCCAGTAGTATGTCGGACACAGATACGCAGTATTTT.

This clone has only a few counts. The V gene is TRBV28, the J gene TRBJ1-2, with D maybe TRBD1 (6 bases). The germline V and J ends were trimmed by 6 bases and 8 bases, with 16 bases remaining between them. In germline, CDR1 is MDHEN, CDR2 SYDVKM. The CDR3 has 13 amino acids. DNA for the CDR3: TGTGCCAGCAGGGGAACAGGGCGCGGAGGCTACACCTTC. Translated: CASRGTGRGGYTF.

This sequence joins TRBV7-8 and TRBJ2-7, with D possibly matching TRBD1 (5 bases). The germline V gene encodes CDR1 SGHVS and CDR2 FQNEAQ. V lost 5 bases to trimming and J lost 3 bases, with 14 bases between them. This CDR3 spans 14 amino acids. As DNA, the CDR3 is TGTGCCAGCAGCAATATTGCAGGGATCTACGAGCAGTACTTC. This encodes CASSNIAGIYEQYF.